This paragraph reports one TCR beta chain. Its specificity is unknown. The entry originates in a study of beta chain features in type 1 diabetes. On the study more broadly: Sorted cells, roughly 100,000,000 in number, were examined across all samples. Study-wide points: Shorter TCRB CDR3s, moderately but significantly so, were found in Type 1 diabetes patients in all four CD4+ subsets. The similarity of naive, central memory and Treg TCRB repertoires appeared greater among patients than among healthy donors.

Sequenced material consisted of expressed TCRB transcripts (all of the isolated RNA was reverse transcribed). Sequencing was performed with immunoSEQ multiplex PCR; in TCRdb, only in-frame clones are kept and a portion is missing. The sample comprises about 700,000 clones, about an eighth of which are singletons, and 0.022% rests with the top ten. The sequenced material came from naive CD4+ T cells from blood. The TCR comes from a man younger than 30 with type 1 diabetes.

DNA of the CDR3: TGTGCCAGCAGTTATGTGGGGAGCGCGAGCACAGATACGCAGTATTTT. Its translation: CASSYVGSASTDTQYF. The gene calls are TRBV6-5 and TRBJ2-3; D might be TRBD2 (5 bases). V lost 3 bases and J lost 0, with 13 bases in between. Germline V lookup: CDR1 MNHEY, CDR2 SVGAGI. This CDR3 contains 16 residues.